This T cell receptor beta chain was sequenced in a study of tumor and adjacent non-tumor tissue in lung cancer. The library came from three nested PCR rounds adapted from ARM-PCR protocols. MiXCR was run by TCRdb on the multiplex PCR reads, yielding one entry per CDR3 protein. The sample holds about 81,000 distinct CDR3 sequences, around 70% seen once. RNA was extracted from bulk tissue without any cell sorting. This clonotype was observed at least ten times. Sequenced material: lung tumor tissue. This sequence originates from a woman aged 40 to 50 with non-small cell lung cancer.

Here the CDR3 DNA reads TGTGCCAGCACCCCCCGGGACAGGGGGCGAGATGGCTACACCTTC. Translating gives CASTPRDRGRDGYTF. The rearrangement links TRBV6-6 to TRBJ1-2; TRBD1 aligns across 12 bases. Germline loops: CDR1 MNHNY, CDR2 SVGAGI (reference sequence). The CDR3 runs 15 residues. V shed 7 bases, J shed 6 bases, and the junction held 9 bases outside the gene matches.